One sample yielded the 32 T cell receptor beta chains listed below, sequenced in a study of shared T cell receptors in the human thymus. The protocol was immunoSEQ multiplex PCR, while the TCRdb copy is restricted to in-frame clones and leaves out a portion. The profile shows about 660,000 clones, roughly 90% of them singletons. These sequences were also reported in another study, on human thymus T cells.

Sequences were obtained from thymocytes. Every receptor here comes from a boy younger than two with a congenital heart defect.

This sequence joins TRBV7-3 and TRBJ2-1; D might be TRBD2 (5 bases). CDR3 length: 17 amino acids. V shed 5 bases and J shed 4 bases, with 21 bases lying between them. Germline V gene data show CDR1 as SGHTA and CDR2 as FQGTGA. DNA for the CDR3: TGTGCCAGCAGCCCCACTCTACGTGTCGGGATTTACAATGAGCAGTTCTTC. The encoded protein is CASSPTLRVGIYNEQFF.

Notes on this clone: This sample also contains other DNA sequences that code for the same CDR3. The CDR3 DNA follows: TGTGCCACCAGCAGAGTTAGGGGGACTGAAGCTTTCTTT. This translates into CATSRVRGTEAFF. The genes are TRBV15 and TRBJ1-1, with D maybe TRBD1 (6 bases). V was trimmed by 1 base and J by 5 bases, leaving 8 bases between them. CDR3 length equals 13 residues. Germline loops: CDR1 LNHNV, CDR2 YYDKDF (reference sequence).

This clone was found once. The chain joins TRBV6-5 to TRBJ2-2, with D perhaps matching TRBD1 (6 bases). V lost 5 bases, J lost 2 bases, and 12 bases lay in between. The CDR3 extends over 15 amino acids. The germline V gene has CDR1 MNHEY and CDR2 SVGAGI. The CDR3: CASSRGTTNTGELFF. The DNA for the CDR3 is TGTGCCAGCAGTCGTGGGACAACAAACACCGGGGAGCTGTTTTTT.

The chain uses TRBV5-1 and TRBJ2-4, with TRBD1 matching 8 bases. The CDR3 is 14 residues long. Per germline, CDR1 SGHRS and CDR2 YFSETQ. Losses at the gene ends were 4 bases for V and 1 base for J; bases not matched to a gene: 1. The CDR3, as DNA: TGCGCCAGCAGCCCAGGGGGCGCCAAAAACATTCAGTACTTC. Translated, it gives CASSPGGAKNIQYF.

The sample holds a few counts of this clone. The rearrangement links TRBV19 to TRBJ1-5; D might be TRBD1 (6 bases). The CDR3 runs 17 residues. Germline-derived CDR1 and CDR2 are LNHDA and SQIVND (reference sequence). The germline V and J ends were trimmed by 0 bases and 3 bases, with 15 bases remaining between them. The CDR3, as DNA: TGTGCCAGTAGTATAGACGGGGGGCGAATAAACAATCAGCCCCAGCATTTT. This sequence encodes CASSIDGGRINNQPQHF.

The chain combines TRBV11-3 with TRBJ2-3, with TRBD2 identical over 8 bases. From germline, CDR1 is SGHNT and CDR2 YENEEA. The CDR3 covers 16 residues. V was pared by 1 base and J by 0 bases, with 3 bases of the junction left unmatched. CDR3 sequence (DNA): TGTGCCAGCAGCTTAGTGGCTAGCGGGAGCACAGATACGCAGTATTTT. It translates to CASSLVASGSTDTQYF.

The V call is TRBV5-1, the J call TRBJ2-1; 11 positions match TRBD2. This CDR3 spans 17 amino acids. V gave up 0 bases and J gave up 0 bases; unmatched junction bases: 2. The germline V gene encodes CDR1 SGHRS and CDR2 YFSETQ. Here the CDR3 reads CASSLDGTSGSYNEQFF. CDR3 nucleotide sequence: TGCGCCAGCAGCTTGGATGGGACTAGCGGCTCCTACAATGAGCAGTTCTTC.

V gene TRBV4-1 combines with J gene TRBJ2-1, with 7 nucleotides matching TRBD2. V lost 4 bases, J lost 4 bases, and 10 bases stayed unmatched. Germline V CDR1 and CDR2: MGHRA, YSYEKL. The CDR3 contains 16 residues. The CDR3 DNA reads as TGCGCCAGCAGCCCACGTAGCCTAGCGGTATACAATGAGCAGTTCTTC. This gives the protein CASSPRSLAVYNEQFF.

This chain links TRBV6-5 with TRBJ2-7; 10 bases agree with TRBD1. Germline V gene data show CDR1 as MNHEY and CDR2 as SVGAGI. Unmatched junction bases numbered 5, after V lost 5 bases and J lost 4 bases. This CDR3 spans 14 amino acids. CDR3 loop: CASSPTGGKYEQYF. The CDR3 nucleotides read TGTGCCAGCAGTCCGACAGGGGGCAAGTACGAGCAGTACTTC.

The rearrangement joins TRBV19 to TRBJ2-3; no definite D call. V gave up 1 base and J gave up 0 bases, with 11 bases separating them. Per the germline V gene, CDR1 is LNHDA and CDR2 is SQIVND (reference sequence). This CDR3 has 16 residues. As DNA, the CDR3 is TGTGCCAGTAGTATAGGCAGTTCATCTAGCACAGATACGCAGTATTTT. Its protein is CASSIGSSSSTDTQYF. Looking up the rest from reference TRBV19 and TRBJ2-3 gives the full variable domain: DGGITQSPKYLFRKEGQNVTLSCEQNLNHDAMYWYRQDPGQGLRLIYYSQIVNDFQKGDIAEGYSVSREKKESFPLTVTSAQKNPTAFYLCASSIGSSSSTDTQYFGPGTRLTVL.

This clone has just one count. The rearrangement joins TRBV20-1 to TRBJ1-1; D not certain. V dropped 7 bases and J dropped 3 bases, with 9 bases sitting between them. The CDR3 has 11 residues. The V gene's germline CDR1 is DFQATT and CDR2 SNEGSKA (reference sequence). CDR3 nucleotide sequence: TGCAGTGTTACAGTGGACACTGAAGCTTTCTTT. Protein product: CSVTVDTEAFF.

The V and J genes are TRBV5-1 and TRBJ2-1; TRBD2 is a possible D gene (5 bases). The V gene lost 4 bases and the J gene lost 5 bases, with 13 bases spanning the gap. CDR3 size: 14 residues. Germline values: CDR1 SGHRS, CDR2 YFSETQ. CDR3 amino acids: CASSAKRGDNEQFF. CDR3 DNA: TGCGCCAGCAGCGCCAAACGGGGAGACAATGAGCAGTTCTTC.

The V and J genes are TRBV4-1 and TRBJ1-3; D is unclear. Germline CDR1 MGHRA, CDR2 YSYEKL. V was trimmed by 0 bases and J by 4 bases, leaving 7 bases between them. The CDR3 covers 14 residues. The CDR3 DNA reads TGCGCCAGCAGCCAAGACACGGTGGGAAACACCATATATTTT. Translation gives CASSQDTVGNTIYF.

The chain has TRBV6-4 and TRBJ2-7; 7 bases are a match to TRBD2. CDR1 MRHNA and CDR2 SNTAGT come from the germline V gene. The V and J ends lost 4 bases and 2 bases, in that order; junction bases with no gene match: 5. The CDR3 runs 14 residues. This CDR3 is CASSGGGMTYEQYF. CDR3 nucleotide sequence: TGTGCCAGCAGTGGGGGGGGTATGACCTACGAGCAGTACTTC.

V gene TRBV15 combines with J gene TRBJ1-5, with 7 bases fitting TRBD1. The CDR3 runs to 21 residues. The germline V gene has CDR1 LNHNV and CDR2 YYDKDF (reference sequence). The junction had 17 bases not matched to a gene; V was cut back by 0 bases and J by 0 bases. CDR3 sequence reads: CATSRDYPQGTSFYSNQPQHF. The CDR3 DNA is TGTGCCACCAGCAGAGATTATCCACAGGGGACTTCATTTTATAGCAATCAGCCCCAGCATTTT.

The rearrangement links TRBV9 to TRBJ2-3; no reliable D call. This CDR3 is built from 14 residues. V was trimmed by 0 bases and J by 3 bases, leaving 8 bases between them. Germline-derived CDR1 and CDR2 are SGDLS and YYNGEE. The CDR3 bases are TGTGCCAGCAGCGTAGTGAGCCCTACAGATACGCAGTATTTT. Its protein is CASSVVSPTDTQYF.

The chain uses TRBV27 and TRBJ1-1; 8 nucleotides match TRBD1. Germline loops: CDR1 MNHEY, CDR2 SMNVEV (reference sequence). The CDR3 runs to 14 residues. V trimming: 5 bases; J trimming: 1 base; junction bases outside the gene matches: 3. The CDR3 loop reads CASSRGQGNTEAFF. CDR3 nucleotide sequence: TGTGCCAGCAGTCGAGGACAGGGGAACACTGAAGCTTTCTTT.

The chain combines TRBV4-1 with TRBJ2-1; TRBD2 agrees at 13 bases. Looked up from germline, CDR1 is MGHRA and CDR2 is YSYEKL. This CDR3 is built from 17 residues. The V and J ends lost 4 bases and 8 bases, in that order; junction bases with no gene match: 11. CDR3 amino acids: CASSRQPGLAGRDEQFF. CDR3 coding DNA: TGCGCCAGCAGCCGTCAGCCGGGACTAGCGGGAAGGGATGAGCAGTTCTTC.

The V gene is TRBV28, the J gene TRBJ2-5; D is possibly TRBD2 (6 bases). Trimming removed 2 bases from V and 5 bases from J, with 15 bases in between. Germline CDR1 MDHEN, CDR2 SYDVKM. CDR3 length: 15 amino acids. The CDR3 loop is CASSLLAGSPETQYF. DNA of the CDR3: TGTGCCAGCAGTTTACTGGCGGGGAGCCCGGAGACCCAGTACTTC. The full variable domain, rest sourced from reference TRBV28 and TRBJ2-5, is DVKVTQSSRYLVKRTGEKVFLECVQDMDHENMFWYRQDPGLGLRLIYFSYDVKMKEKGDIPEGYSVSREKKERFSLILESASTNQTSMYLCASSLLAGSPETQYFGPGTRLLVL.

This chain connects TRBV5-1 to TRBJ2-3; TRBD2 agrees at 10 bases. Germline V gives CDR1 SGHRS, CDR2 YFSETQ. V dropped 0 bases and J dropped 3; count of bases not matched to a gene: 7. The CDR3 extends over 17 amino acids. CDR3 nucleotides: TGCGCCAGCAGCTTGGGAAGCGGGAGGGCCGGGACAGATACGCAGTATTTT. Protein: CASSLGSGRAGTDTQYF.

This clone was seen once. The CDR3 reads CASSFFSALSYEQYF. In nucleotides, the CDR3 is TGTGCCAGCAGCTTTTTCTCAGCGCTAAGCTACGAGCAGTACTTC. The chain couples TRBV7-2 to TRBJ2-7; D is unclear. This CDR3 contains 15 residues. V was cut by 3 bases and J by 3 bases, with 15 bases left in between. Germline V gene lookup returns CDR1 SGHTA and CDR2 FQGNSA.

The chain carries TRBV6-6 and TRBJ2-2; the D gene is possibly TRBD2 (6 bases). CDR1 and CDR2 (germline): MNHNY, SVGAGI (reference sequence). CDR3 length: 14 amino acids. V was trimmed by 2 bases and J by 4 bases, leaving 8 bases between them. The CDR3 sequence is CASSYLTSTGELFF. CDR3 DNA: TGTGCCAGCAGTTACCTGACTAGCACCGGGGAGCTGTTTTTT.

CDR3 in amino acids: CASSVEFRTTGEQYF. CDR3 nucleotides: TGCGCCAGCAGTGTGGAGTTTCGGACTACTGGCGAGCAGTACTTC. The chain recombines TRBV10-1 with TRBJ2-7, with a tentative D call TRBD2 (6 bases). The CDR3 covers 15 residues. The V gene's germline CDR1 is WNHNN and CDR2 SYGVQD (reference sequence). The V gene lost 4 bases and the J gene lost 6 bases, with 19 bases spanning the gap.

The chain links TRBV27 to TRBJ2-7, with 14 bases identical to TRBD2. The length of the CDR3 is 22 residues. V lost 8 bases and J lost 1; bases outside the gene matches: 25. Germline V lookup: CDR1 MNHEY, CDR2 SMNVEV (reference sequence). CDR3 in amino acids: CASALRAQGGLAGVIVSYEQYF. The DNA of the CDR3 is TGTGCCAGCGCTCTTCGCGCCCAGGGGGGACTAGCGGGAGTAATTGTATCCTACGAGCAGTACTTC.

The V and J genes are TRBV5-1 and TRBJ1-2; 7 positions match TRBD1. The J segment lost 6 bases and the V segment lost 1 base, leaving 9 bases of the junction unmatched. This CDR3 spans 15 amino acids. CDR1 is SGHRS, CDR2 YFSETQ, per germline. The CDR3 DNA reads TGCGCCAGCAGCTTGCGTCAGGGACAGATCCATGGCTACACCTTC. Encoded protein: CASSLRQGQIHGYTF.

The gene calls are TRBV4-3 and TRBJ2-3; no clear D. The germline V gene encodes CDR1 LGHNA and CDR2 YSLEER. The CDR3 has 16 amino acids. V lost 0 bases and J 1 base, leaving 11 bases between the germline ends. CDR3 coding DNA: TGCGCCAGCAGCCAAGATGAGTTTAACCGCACAGATACGCAGTATTTT. This translates into CASSQDEFNRTDTQYF.

V is TRBV18 and J is TRBJ2-5; 9 positions match TRBD1. This CDR3 comprises 17 residues. Germline values: CDR1 KGHSH, CDR2 LQKENI. V dropped 1 base and J dropped 5; count of bases not matched to a gene: 11. The CDR3 region has the DNA TGTGCCAGCTCACCACGGGTCCCGGGACAGGGAGGGGAGACCCAGTACTTC. Its protein product is CASSPRVPGQGGETQYF.

The chain recombines TRBV19 with TRBJ1-3; 8 nucleotides agree with TRBD1. CDR1 is LNHDA and CDR2 is SQIVND in the germline V gene (reference sequence). The CDR3 sequence is 20 residues long. J gave up 2 bases and V 1 base, and 16 bases lay outside the gene matches. The CDR3: CASSIAKTPFQGATGNTIYF. The CDR3 DNA follows: TGTGCCAGTAGTATAGCGAAAACCCCTTTCCAGGGGGCAACTGGAAACACCATATATTTT.

The J gene is TRBJ2-2, the V gene TRBV2, with 8 bases identical to TRBD2. CDR1 SNHLY and CDR2 FYNNEI come from the germline V gene. V was clipped by 6 bases and J by 7 bases; unmatched bases: 10. The length of the CDR3 is 15 residues. The CDR3 coding sequence is TGTGCCAGCAGGGGGCTAGCGGGTATCGTCGGGGAGCTGTTTTTT. It codes for CASRGLAGIVGELFF.

This clone was seen once. This rearrangement joins TRBV6-5 to TRBJ2-1; the D gene is possibly TRBD2 (5 bases). The V gene's germline CDR1 is MNHEY and CDR2 SVGAGI. V lost 7 bases and J 2 bases, leaving 12 bases between the germline ends. The CDR3 consists of 14 residues. As DNA, the CDR3 is TGTGCCAGCAAGGAGGTTTACACCTACAATGAGCAGTTCTTC. This codes for CASKEVYTYNEQFF.

In this sample, this clone turned up once. V and J are TRBV19 and TRBJ1-1; D perhaps matches TRBD1 (6 bases). V gave up 5 bases and J gave up 3 bases, with 13 bases separating them. The CDR3 has 14 amino acids. Per the germline V gene, CDR1 is LNHDA and CDR2 is SQIVND (reference sequence). CDR3 sequence (DNA): TGTGCCAGTAGTCCTCCCGACAGGCACACTGAAGCTTTCTTT. It specifies CASSPPDRHTEAFF. The whole variable domain, remainder taken from reference TRBV19 and TRBJ1-1, is DGGITQSPKYLFRKEGQNVTLSCEQNLNHDAMYWYRQDPGQGLRLIYYSQIVNDFQKGDIAEGYSVSREKKESFPLTVTSAQKNPTAFYLCASSPPDRHTEAFFGQGTRLTVV.

The V call is TRBV7-6, the J call TRBJ2-3; TRBD2 aligns across 12 bases. After removal of 4 bases from V and 6 bases from J, the junction contained 14 bases not matched to a gene. Germline V gene sequence: CDR1 SGHVS, CDR2 FNYEAQ. CDR3 length: 18 amino acids. The CDR3 protein is CASSSRQRTSGKDDTQYF. The CDR3 DNA reads TGTGCCAGCAGCTCCAGGCAGAGGACTAGCGGGAAGGATGATACGCAGTATTTT. Filled out from reference TRBV7-6 and TRBJ2-3, the complete variable domain reads GAGVSQSPRYKVTKRGQDVALRCDPISGHVSLYWYRQALGQGPEFLTYFNYEAQQDKSGLPNDRFSAERPEGSISTLTIQRTEQRDSAMYRCASSSRQRTSGKDDTQYFGPGTRLTVL.